What follows is one TCR beta chain and its context. Its target is unknown. The DNA input per sorted-subset replicate PCR was 200 to 250 ng, corresponding to some 30,000 T cell genomes. Assay: immunoSEQ multiplex PCR; the TCRdb copy retains only in-frame clones and omits some. The table includes about 770,000 clones, about two thirds detected once. These data come from a study of shared clonotypes between healthy human individuals. Study-wide context: CD8 memory received one plate per donor, CD8 naive two, CD4 memory three and CD4 naive three.

Study-level results: Compared with clonotypes that all four donors shared, non-shared clonotypes had lower generation probabilities. Naive subsets generally had larger estimated richness than memory subsets.

Between the trimmed V and J ends, which lost 5 bases and 2 bases, there was a span of 13 bases. CDR1 and CDR2 from the germline V gene are LNHDA and SQIVND (reference sequence). This CDR3 region has 15 residues. This sequence joins TRBV19 and TRBJ1-3; a weak D match, TRBD1 (5 bases). The sequence was obtained from a woman aged 25 to 39 in good health. The sample was memory CD4+ T cells sorted from blood. The subset here: CD45RA-negative fraction. The CDR3 sequence is CASSPQGTTGNTIYF. The CDR3 region has the DNA TGTGCCAGTAGTCCTCAGGGCACAACTGGAAACACCATATATTTT.